The clone carrying this T cell receptor (beta chain) was found many times. No antigen is known for it. CDR1 and CDR2 from the germline V gene are KGHSH and LQKENI. The V gene lost 2 bases and the J gene lost 1 base, with 8 bases spanning the gap. The CDR3 has 14 amino acids. In TCRdb, the 5' RACE reads were re-called with MiXCR into one record per CDR3 protein. The table shows 9,000 or so distinct CDR3 sequences, with about 3% occurring only once. This record belongs to a study of spatial heterogeneity in lung cancer. Study details: Compared with alpha-chain sequences, beta-chain sequences were consistently detected in greater numbers.

Time point defined: sample taken at primary tumor resection. The donors were 72 patients with non-small cell lung cancer that was early-stage and untreated. Points from the study as a whole: It was found that expanded intratumoral alpha and beta TCR counts tracked tumor mutation counts.

The source material was lung tumor tissue, sampled at surgery. V gene TRBV18 combines with J gene TRBJ1-1, with D uncertain. This TCR was sampled from a male donor with early-stage non-small cell lung cancer. CDR3 DNA: TGTGCCAGCTCACCAGTCAGGACGAACACTGAAGCTTTCTTT. It translates to CASSPVRTNTEAFF.